This TCR beta chain was found in a study of beta chain features in type 1 diabetes. This clone was counted between two and nine times. As yet, its antigen is unknown. V gave up 11 bases and J gave up 0 bases; unmatched junction bases: 10. The CDR3 is 15 residues long. CDR1 and CDR2 (germline): SNHLY, FYNNEI. Expressed TCRB transcripts were sequenced because the isolated RNA had all been reverse transcribed beforehand. The data were produced by immunoSEQ multiplex PCR, yet TCRdb's version contains in-frame clones alone and is incomplete. Of more than 100,000 clones listed, approximately 30% are singletons. Naive, central memory, regulatory and stem cell-like memory cells within the CD4+ compartment were sorted using CD45RO/CCR7/CD25/CD127/CD95/CD27. Points from the study as a whole: Type 1 diabetes patients had TCRB CDR3s that were shorter (moderately but significantly so) in all four CD4+ subsets.

The chain uses TRBV2 and TRBJ2-3; 8 bases map to TRBD1. The TCR sequence derives from a young woman with type 1 diabetes. Sequenced sample: central memory CD4+ T cells from blood. The CDR3 coding sequence is TGTGCCGGTAGACGGACAGGGCTAAGCACAGATACGCAGTATTTT. This gives the protein CAGRRTGLSTDTQYF.